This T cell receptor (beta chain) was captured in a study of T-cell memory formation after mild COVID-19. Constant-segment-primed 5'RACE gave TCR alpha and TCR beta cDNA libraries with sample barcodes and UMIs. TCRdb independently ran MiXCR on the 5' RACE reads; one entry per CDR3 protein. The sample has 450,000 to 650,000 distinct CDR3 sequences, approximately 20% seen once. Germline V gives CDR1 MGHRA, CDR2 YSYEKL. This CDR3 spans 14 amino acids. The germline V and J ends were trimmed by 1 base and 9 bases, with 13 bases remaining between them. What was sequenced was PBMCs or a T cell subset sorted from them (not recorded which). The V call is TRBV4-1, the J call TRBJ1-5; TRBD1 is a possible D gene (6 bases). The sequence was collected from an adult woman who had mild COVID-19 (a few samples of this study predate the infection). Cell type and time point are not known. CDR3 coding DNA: TGCGCCAGCAGCCAAGCTGGGGGCTTTACGCCCCAGCATTTT. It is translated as CASSQAGGFTPQHF.